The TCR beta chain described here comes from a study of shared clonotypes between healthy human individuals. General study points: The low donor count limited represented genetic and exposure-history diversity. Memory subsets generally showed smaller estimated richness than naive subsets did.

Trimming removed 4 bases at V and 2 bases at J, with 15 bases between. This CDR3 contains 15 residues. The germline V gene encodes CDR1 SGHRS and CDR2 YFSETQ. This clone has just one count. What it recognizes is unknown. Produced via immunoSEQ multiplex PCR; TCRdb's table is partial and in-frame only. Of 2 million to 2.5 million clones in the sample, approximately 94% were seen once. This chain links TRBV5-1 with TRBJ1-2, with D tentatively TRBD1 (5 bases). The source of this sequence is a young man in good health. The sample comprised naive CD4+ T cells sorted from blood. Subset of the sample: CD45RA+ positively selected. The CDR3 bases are TGCGCCAGCAGCGTAGGGGCGTCCTCAAACTATGGCTACACCTTC. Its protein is CASSVGASSNYGYTF.